This TCR beta chain originates from a study of molecular identifiers for immune sequencing clone quantification. TCRdb reanalysed the PCR reads using MiXCR and keeps one entry per CDR3 protein. The sample has over 85,000 distinct CDR3 sequences, about 21% seen once. Study conclusions and caveats: Highly expanded clone sizes could be underestimated through barcode sharing by identical TCR molecules. Amid approximately 1 million naive cells, spiked Jurkat TCR RNA from one cell was reportedly still detectable.

For this clonotype: The antigen remains undetermined.

The clonotype was recovered from a human donor in good health. Some libraries in this study had Jurkat cell RNA spiked in. Material: naive CD8+ T cells from blood, with Jurkat cell RNA spiked in. Subset reported: FACS-sorted CD8+CD4-CCR7+CD45RA+ naive T cells.

CDR3 sequence: CSVEDEGTEETFF. The CDR3, as DNA: TGCAGCGTTGAAGACGAAGGGACAGAGGAAACTTTCTTT. This chain joins TRBV29-1 and TRBJ1-1, with 7 bases aligning to TRBD1. Looked up from germline, CDR1 is SQVTM and CDR2 is ANQGSEA. The CDR3 contains 13 residues. V lost 0 bases, J lost 12 bases, and 10 bases stayed unmatched.